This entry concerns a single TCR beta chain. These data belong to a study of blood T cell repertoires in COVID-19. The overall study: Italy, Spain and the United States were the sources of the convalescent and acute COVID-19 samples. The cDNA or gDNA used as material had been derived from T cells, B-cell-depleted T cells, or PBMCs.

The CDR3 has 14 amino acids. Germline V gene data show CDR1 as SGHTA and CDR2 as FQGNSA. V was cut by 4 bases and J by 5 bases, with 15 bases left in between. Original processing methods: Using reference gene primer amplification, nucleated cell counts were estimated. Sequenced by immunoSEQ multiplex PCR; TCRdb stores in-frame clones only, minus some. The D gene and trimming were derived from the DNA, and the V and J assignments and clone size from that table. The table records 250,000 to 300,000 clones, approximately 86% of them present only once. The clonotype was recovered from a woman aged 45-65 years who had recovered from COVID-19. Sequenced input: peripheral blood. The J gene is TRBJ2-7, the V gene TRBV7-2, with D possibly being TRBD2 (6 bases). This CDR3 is CASSSGGRSNEQYF. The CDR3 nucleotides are TGTGCCAGCAGCTCAGGAGGGCGGTCGAACGAGCAGTACTTC.